A single sample is the source of the 31 T cell receptor beta chains below, sequenced in a study of PD-L1 blockade in urothelial cancer. Produced via immunoSEQ multiplex PCR; TCRdb's table is partial and in-frame only. Altogether about 100,000 clones are present, about 90% being singletons, with the ten largest covering about 0.91%. This sample comprised PBMCs, obtained around atezolizumab (anti-PD-L1) treatment. Receptors originate from a woman aged 80 or older with urothelial cancer.

This rearrangement joins TRBV7-9 to TRBJ2-5, with D possibly matching TRBD2 (5 bases). The CDR3 loop spans 15 amino acids. V lost 0 bases and J lost 1, with 9 bases in between. CDR1 SEHNR and CDR2 FQNEAQ come from the germline V gene (reference sequence). The CDR3 loop is CASSLAEVVQETQYF. CDR3 DNA sequence: TGTGCCAGCAGCTTAGCGGAGGTGGTCCAAGAGACCCAGTACTTC.

The chain carries TRBV7-8 and TRBJ1-2, with 8 bases lining up with TRBD1. This CDR3 region has 16 residues. Germline V CDR1 and CDR2: SGHVS, FQNEAQ. V lost 0 bases and J lost 4; bases outside the gene matches: 7. The chain's CDR3 is CASSLAAGGVPYGYTF. CDR3 sequence (DNA): TGTGCCAGCAGCTTAGCGGCAGGGGGCGTTCCCTATGGCTACACCTTC.

The J gene is TRBJ2-2, the V gene TRBV2, with 8 bases aligning to TRBD1. Looked up from germline, CDR1 is SNHLY and CDR2 is FYNNEI. This CDR3 region has 16 residues. V shed 6 bases, J shed 7 bases, and the junction held 13 bases outside the gene matches. The CDR3 loop is CASSDPGQALGGELFF. CDR3 nucleotide sequence: TGTGCCAGCAGCGATCCGGGACAGGCGTTAGGCGGGGAGCTGTTTTTT.

With regard to this clone: This same CDR3 is encoded by further DNA sequences in the sample. This rearrangement joins TRBV19 to TRBJ2-2; D is possibly TRBD1 (6 bases). The CDR3 has 15 amino acids. Germline loops: CDR1 LNHDA, CDR2 SQIVND (reference sequence). Between the trimmed V and J ends, which lost 2 bases and 2 bases, there was a span of 9 bases. The CDR3 region is CASSITGTNTGELFF. Written as DNA, the CDR3 is TGTGCCAGTAGTATAACAGGGACAAACACCGGGGAGCTGTTTTTT. Supplemented by reference TRBV19 and TRBJ2-2, the full variable domain reads DGGITQSPKYLFRKEGQNVTLSCEQNLNHDAMYWYRQDPGQGLRLIYYSQIVNDFQKGDIAEGYSVSREKKESFPLTVTSAQKNPTAFYLCASSITGTNTGELFFGEGSRLTVL.

This sequence joins TRBV5-1 and TRBJ2-5, with 10 bases aligning to TRBD2. CDR1 is SGHRS, CDR2 YFSETQ, per germline. The CDR3 loop spans 15 amino acids. V trimming: 6 bases; J trimming: 0 bases; junction bases outside the gene matches: 5. CDR3 protein: CASKTSGLYQETQYF. The CDR3 DNA reads as TGCGCCAGCAAGACTAGCGGGTTGTACCAAGAGACCCAGTACTTC.

The rearrangement joins TRBV6-5 to TRBJ2-1; 13 nucleotides line up with TRBD2. Germline V lookup: CDR1 MNHEY, CDR2 SVGAGI. The CDR3 is 16 amino acids. Trimming took 2 bases from V and 8 from J; bases not matched to a gene: 6. The CDR3 loop is CASSYTGLAGDHEQFF. In nucleotides, the CDR3 is TGTGCCAGCAGTTACACAGGACTAGCGGGAGACCATGAGCAGTTCTTC.

This clone occurred once. The V call is TRBV28, the J call TRBJ2-4, with D tentatively TRBD2 (5 bases). Trimming removed 4 bases from V and 3 bases from J, with 16 bases in between. From germline, CDR1 is MDHEN and CDR2 SYDVKM. The CDR3 is 16 amino acids. The CDR3 DNA is TGTGCCAGCAGTTCCCCCCCCAGCGGCAACAAAAACATTCAGTACTTC. Translated: CASSSPPSGNKNIQYF.

Points on this clone: Other nucleotide sequences in the sample specify the same CDR3. The chain recombines TRBV19 with TRBJ2-7; a possible D gene is TRBD2 (5 bases). V lost 6 bases and J lost 7, with 13 bases in between. This CDR3 region has 12 residues. CDR1 and CDR2 (germline): LNHDA, SQIVND (reference sequence). The CDR3 loop is CASSPRGGEQYF. Written as DNA, the CDR3 is TGTGCCAGTAGCCCTCGAGGAGGTGAGCAGTACTTC.

The chain joins TRBV25-1 to TRBJ1-2; a weak D match, TRBD1 (5 bases). Germline CDR1 reads MGHDK; CDR2 reads SYGVNS. The CDR3 spans 12 residues. Trimming shortened V by 3 bases and J by 6 bases, and 8 bases separated the two germline ends. CDR3 sequence reads: CASSDLGHGYTF. CDR3 DNA sequence: TGTGCCAGCAGTGACCTGGGGCATGGCTACACCTTC.

The chain has TRBV28 and TRBJ2-7; D perhaps matches TRBD2 (6 bases). CDR1 MDHEN and CDR2 SYDVKM come from the germline V gene. Trimming left V 5 bases short and J 3 bases short, with 17 bases between. This CDR3 spans 15 amino acids. The CDR3 DNA is TGTGCCAGCAGTCCGGGGGACCGTGGATTCTACGAGCAGTACTTC. This translates into CASSPGDRGFYEQYF. The full variable domain, completed using reference TRBV28 and TRBJ2-7, is DVKVTQSSRYLVKRTGEKVFLECVQDMDHENMFWYRQDPGLGLRLIYFSYDVKMKEKGDIPEGYSVSREKKERFSLILESASTNQTSMYLCASSPGDRGFYEQYFGPGTRLTVT.

The chain carries TRBV28 and TRBJ1-2; D gene ambiguous. The germline CDR1 and CDR2 sequences are MDHEN and SYDVKM. Trimming left V 10 bases short and J 5 bases short, with 14 bases between. The CDR3 length is 12 residues. Written as DNA, the CDR3 is TGTGCCACCCCCACGCGGCCATATGGCTACACCTTC. This encodes CATPTRPYGYTF.

The table lists this clone with a count of one. This chain links TRBV30 with TRBJ2-7; 7 bases map to TRBD1. Germline lookup yields CDR1 GTSNPN and CDR2 SVGIG (reference sequence). This CDR3 spans 13 amino acids. The V segment lost 7 bases and the J segment 6 bases; nucleotides outside the gene matches: 12. This CDR3 is CAYKKGARTEQYF. DNA for the CDR3: TGTGCCTATAAAAAGGGGGCTAGGACCGAGCAGTACTTC.

The chain is built from TRBV5-1 and TRBJ1-3, with 8 bases aligning to TRBD1. Germline V gives CDR1 SGHRS, CDR2 YFSETQ. V shed 0 bases, J shed 0 bases, and the junction held 5 bases outside the gene matches. The CDR3 is made up of 17 amino acids. The CDR3 nucleotides read TGCGCCAGCAGCTTGGGGACAGGGCTGTCCTCTGGAAACACCATATATTTT. Its translation: CASSLGTGLSSGNTIYF.

V is TRBV18 and J is TRBJ2-7, with 12 positions matching TRBD2. V shed 3 bases, J shed 5 bases, and the junction held 5 bases outside the gene matches. The CDR3 loop spans 15 amino acids. Germline V gives CDR1 KGHSH, CDR2 LQKENI. CDR3 residues: CASSPPSGRDDEQYF. In nucleotides, the CDR3 is TGTGCCAGCTCACCGCCTAGCGGGAGGGACGACGAGCAGTACTTC.

V usage is TRBV10-1 and J usage is TRBJ2-5; perhaps TRBD1 as D (6 bases). Germline V CDR1 and CDR2: WNHNN, SYGVQD (reference sequence). The CDR3 consists of 13 residues. V gave up 4 bases and J gave up 4 bases, with 10 bases separating them. In nucleotides, the CDR3 is TGCGCCAGCAGTGGGACAGAGGGAGAGACCCAGTACTTC. This encodes CASSGTEGETQYF.

This chain connects TRBV7-9 to TRBJ1-1, with 7 positions matching TRBD1. The germline V gene encodes CDR1 SEHNR and CDR2 FQNEAQ (reference sequence). This CDR3 has 14 amino acids. V trimming: 4 bases; J trimming: 2 bases; junction bases outside the gene matches: 4. The CDR3 loop reads CASSSGQANTEAFF. The CDR3 DNA sequence: TGTGCCAGCAGCTCTGGACAGGCAAACACTGAAGCTTTCTTT.

The J gene is TRBJ1-3, the V gene TRBV27; D may be TRBD1 (5 bases). Germline CDR1 is MNHEY and CDR2 is SMNVEV (reference sequence). The CDR3 is made up of 15 amino acids. Deletions cut 3 bases from V and 0 bases from J, with 9 bases between. The CDR3 here is CASSLGLPSGNTIYF. The CDR3 DNA follows: TGTGCCAGCAGTTTGGGGCTACCCTCTGGAAACACCATATATTTT.

The chain links TRBV19 to TRBJ1-3; D gene uncertain. This CDR3 is 16 amino acids long. Trimming shortened V by 5 bases and J by 0 bases, and 14 bases separated the two germline ends. The germline CDR1 and CDR2 sequences are LNHDA and SQIVND (reference sequence). CDR3 protein: CASSSRPGSSGNTIYF. CDR3 bases: TGTGCCAGTAGTTCGCGGCCCGGGAGCTCTGGAAACACCATATATTTT.

This CDR3 is CASSRGVSEAFF. Written as DNA, the CDR3 is TGTGCCAGTAGTAGAGGAGTATCTGAAGCTTTCTTT. This chain links TRBV19 with TRBJ1-1; D is undetermined. The V end was cut by 4 bases, the J end by 6 bases, with 9 bases between. The CDR3 covers 12 residues. Germline assignment: CDR1 LNHDA and CDR2 SQIVND (reference sequence). The variable domain in full, with the rest retrieved from reference TRBV19 and TRBJ1-1, is DGGITQSPKYLFRKEGQNVTLSCEQNLNHDAMYWYRQDPGQGLRLIYYSQIVNDFQKGDIAEGYSVSREKKESFPLTVTSAQKNPTAFYLCASSRGVSEAFFGQGTRLTVV.

The V and J genes are TRBV13 and TRBJ2-1; TRBD1 is a possible D gene (6 bases). Trimming took off 10 bases at V and 8 bases at J, with 18 bases between the two ends. The germline gives CDR1 PRHDT, CDR2 FYEKMQ (reference sequence). This CDR3 region has 13 residues. The CDR3 spells CATNRVSDDEQFF. CDR3 nucleotides: TGTGCCACCAACAGGGTTAGTGACGATGAGCAGTTCTTC.

The rearrangement joins TRBV25-1 to TRBJ1-2; TRBD1 agrees at 8 bases. Germline lookup yields CDR1 MGHDK and CDR2 SYGVNS. This CDR3 spans 15 amino acids. Trimming at V came to 1 base and at J to 8 bases, leaving 9 bases not matched to a gene. The CDR3 loop reads CASSESVDRDGGYTF. CDR3 in DNA: TGTGCCAGCAGTGAATCCGTGGACAGGGACGGGGGCTACACCTTC.

The J gene is TRBJ1-4, the V gene TRBV5-1, with 8 bases lining up with TRBD1. Germline trimming cut 3 bases from V and 8 bases from J; bases unmatched to any gene: 3. The CDR3 covers 13 residues. Germline V gives CDR1 SGHRS, CDR2 YFSETQ. This chain's CDR3 is CASSSGGKEKLFF. The CDR3 bases are TGCGCCAGCAGCTCAGGGGGCAAGGAAAAACTGTTTTTT.

The J gene is TRBJ2-1, the V gene TRBV11-2; 12 nucleotides align to TRBD2. J was trimmed by 9 bases and V by 5 bases; bases with no gene match: 14. The CDR3 contains 17 residues. Germline assignment: CDR1 SGHAT and CDR2 FQNNGV. The CDR3 loop is CASSQLTSGRFVAEQFF. The CDR3 nucleotides are TGTGCCAGCAGCCAATTGACTAGCGGGAGATTCGTGGCTGAGCAGTTCTTC.

This clone came up a few times. The genes are TRBV7-8 and TRBJ1-3, with D possibly TRBD1 on 5 matching bases. The CDR3 is 13 amino acids. Germline CDR1 is SGHVS and CDR2 is FQNEAQ. Trimming pared 5 bases from V and 6 bases from J, leaving 11 bases between. The CDR3, as DNA: TGTGCCAGCAGCATGGGGCAGGAAAACACCATATATTTT. Amino acid sequence: CASSMGQENTIYF.

The chain recombines TRBV5-1 with TRBJ2-1; D may be TRBD1 (6 bases). CDR1 and CDR2 (germline): SGHRS, YFSETQ. CDR3 length: 14 residues. Deletions cut 0 bases from V and 7 bases from J, with 11 bases between. The CDR3 sequence: CASSLGQGSNEQFF. The CDR3 DNA follows: TGCGCCAGCAGCTTGGGTCAGGGGTCGAATGAGCAGTTCTTC.

The chain recombines TRBV27 with TRBJ2-3, with D possibly being TRBD2 (6 bases). The CDR3 sequence is 14 residues long. Trimming left V 8 bases short and J 2 bases short, with 14 bases between. Germline loops: CDR1 MNHEY, CDR2 SMNVEV (reference sequence). This CDR3 reads CASSRERNTDTQYF. The DNA for the CDR3 is TGTGCCAGCTCCCGGGAGCGAAACACAGATACGCAGTATTTT.

The CDR3 here is CASSGIAGSNEQFF. As DNA, the CDR3 is TGTGCCAGTAGTGGGATAGCGGGGTCCAATGAGCAGTTCTTC. The gene calls are TRBV19 and TRBJ2-1; 8 nucleotides agree with TRBD2. V was clipped by 5 bases and J by 6 bases; unmatched bases: 6. The CDR3 contains 14 residues. Looked up from germline, CDR1 is LNHDA and CDR2 is SQIVND (reference sequence). Full variable domain (rest looked up from reference TRBV19 and TRBJ2-1): DGGITQSPKYLFRKEGQNVTLSCEQNLNHDAMYWYRQDPGQGLRLIYYSQIVNDFQKGDIAEGYSVSREKKESFPLTVTSAQKNPTAFYLCASSGIAGSNEQFFGPGTRLTVL.

The genes are TRBV9 and TRBJ1-1; 12 bases map to TRBD1. V lost 0 bases and J lost 3; bases outside the gene matches: 3. Germline loops: CDR1 SGDLS, CDR2 YYNGEE. There are 16 residues in the CDR3. As DNA, the CDR3 is TGTGCCAGCAGCGTAGCTGGGACAGGGGGCGACACTGAAGCTTTCTTT. This encodes CASSVAGTGGDTEAFF.

The chain employs TRBV19 and TRBJ2-7; 14 nucleotides match TRBD2. This CDR3 spans 17 amino acids. CDR1 is LNHDA and CDR2 is SQIVND in the germline V gene (reference sequence). Losses at the gene ends were 6 bases for V and 3 bases for J; bases not matched to a gene: 10. The DNA for the CDR3 is TGTGCCAGTAGCCGAAACGCCGGGACTAGCGGGAGCTACGAGCAGTACTTC. The encoded protein is CASSRNAGTSGSYEQYF.

The chain is built from TRBV4-1 and TRBJ2-1, with unresolved D. The CDR3 spans 11 residues. CDR1 and CDR2 (germline): MGHRA, YSYEKL. Trimming stripped 3 bases from V and 7 bases from J, with 4 bases between. CDR3 in amino acids: CASSQTNEQFF. The CDR3 nucleotides are TGCGCCAGCAGCCAGACTAATGAGCAGTTCTTC.

The CDR3 DNA sequence: TGTGCCAGCAGCTTGGCCGGGACAGGGGCTTTCGAGACCCAGTACTTC. This codes for CASSLAGTGAFETQYF. This sequence joins TRBV5-4 and TRBJ2-5, with 10 positions matching TRBD1. V gave up 0 bases and J gave up 5 bases; unmatched junction bases: 7. This CDR3 is 16 amino acids long. The germline CDR1 and CDR2 sequences are SGHNT and YYREEE (reference sequence).